This T cell receptor (beta chain) was captured by sequencing in a study of cytomegalovirus exposure and HLA in healthy donors. Whole-study findings and limits: Researchers had no immune exposure information except CMV serostatus available. Sequencing depth roughly uniform across donors was assumed in presence/absence analyses. Later analysis suggested most CMV-associated TCR beta chains were HLA-restricted. The productive fraction for most TCR beta V segments was about 87% or about 30% in an earlier analysis.

CDR1 SEHNR and CDR2 FQNEAQ come from the germline V gene (reference sequence). V was cut by 3 bases and J by 4 bases, with 9 bases left in between. CDR3 length equals 13 residues. Comment on this clone: Its matching antigen is unknown. Other DNA sequences in the same sample also yield this CDR3.

The PCR was carried out with 60 Vbeta primers and 13 Jbeta primers. Some clones are missing from TCRdb's copy, which holds only in-frame ones; the method was immunoSEQ multiplex PCR. The sample holds 80,000 to 95,000 clones. J is TRBJ1-1 and V is TRBV7-9, with D possibly matching TRBD1 (5 bases). The sequenced material came from PBMCs. The receptor's source is a man aged 45 to 65 in good health and CMV-seropositive. This chain's CDR3 is CASSLGGGTEAFF. CDR3 DNA: TGTGCCAGCAGCTTGGGGGGGGGCACTGAAGCTTTCTTT.